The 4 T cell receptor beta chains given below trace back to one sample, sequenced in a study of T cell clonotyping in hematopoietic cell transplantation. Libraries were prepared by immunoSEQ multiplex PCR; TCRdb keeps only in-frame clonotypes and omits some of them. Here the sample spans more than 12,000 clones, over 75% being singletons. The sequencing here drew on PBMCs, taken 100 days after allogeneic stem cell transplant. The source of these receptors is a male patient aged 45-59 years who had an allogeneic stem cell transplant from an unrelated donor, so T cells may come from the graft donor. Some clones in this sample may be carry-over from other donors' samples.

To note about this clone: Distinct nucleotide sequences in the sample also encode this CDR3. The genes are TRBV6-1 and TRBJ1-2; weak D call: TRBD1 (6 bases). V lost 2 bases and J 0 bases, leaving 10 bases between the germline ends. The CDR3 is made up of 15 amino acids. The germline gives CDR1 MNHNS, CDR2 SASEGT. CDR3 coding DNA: TGTGCCAGCAGTGAACGGGGGCAAGCTAACTATGGCTACACCTTC. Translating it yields CASSERGQANYGYTF.

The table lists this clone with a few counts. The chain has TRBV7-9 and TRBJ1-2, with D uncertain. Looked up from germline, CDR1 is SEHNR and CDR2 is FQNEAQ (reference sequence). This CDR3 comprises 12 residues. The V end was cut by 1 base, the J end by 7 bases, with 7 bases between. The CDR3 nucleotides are TGTGCCAGCAGCTTAGAACAACGTGGCTACACCTTC. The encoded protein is CASSLEQRGYTF. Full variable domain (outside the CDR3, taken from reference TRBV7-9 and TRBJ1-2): DTGVSQNPRHKITKRGQNVTFRCDPISEHNRLYWYRQTLGQGPEFLTYFQNEAQLEKSRLLSDRFSAERPKGSFSTLEIQRTEQGDSAMYLCASSLEQRGYTFGSGTRLTVV.

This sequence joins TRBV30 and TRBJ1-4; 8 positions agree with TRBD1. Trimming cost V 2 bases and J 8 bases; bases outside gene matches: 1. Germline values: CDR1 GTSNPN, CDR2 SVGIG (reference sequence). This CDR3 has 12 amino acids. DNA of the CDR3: TGTGCCTGGAGTACAGGGGGAGAAAAACTGTTTTTT. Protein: CAWSTGGEKLFF.

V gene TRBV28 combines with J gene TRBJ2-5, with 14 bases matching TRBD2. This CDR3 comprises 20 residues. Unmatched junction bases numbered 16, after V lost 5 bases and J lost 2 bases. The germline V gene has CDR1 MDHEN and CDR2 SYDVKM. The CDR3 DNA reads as TGTGCCAGCAGTCAAATCGGACTAGCGGGGGGTAGGGGTCCACAAGAGACCCAGTACTTC. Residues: CASSQIGLAGGRGPQETQYF.